This record concerns one T cell receptor (beta chain) sequence. Its antigen target is currently unknown. Base quality data are lacking; no much larger clone is found one base away. The method behind the library was 5' RACE. Data came from a NextSeq 500. The TCR library protocol attached a unique molecular identifier to each TCR cDNA molecule to allow correction of PCR and sequencing errors. Regarding the original processing steps: Decombinator tools were used for TCR identification, UMI-based error correction and CDR3 extraction. TCRs above a frequency of 2 per 1,000, corresponding to the top 1% of the tumor frequency distribution, were defined as expanded. Each repertoire was subsampled 100 times to 5,000 TCRs, after which Renyi diversity was computed with the R vegan package. CDR3 similarity networks were constructed using string-kernel similarity of amino acid triplets, with links drawn between CDR3s whose pairwise similarity was above 0.82. TCRdb handled the public reads itself, with Q25 trimming in fastp and clone calling in MiXCR, and kept productive beta chains. Each entry merges the rows of one CDR3 protein and shows their most common DNA and genes. None of the V and J calls come from the authors' own analysis; TCRdb made them. Here the sample has 75,000 to 85,000 distinct CDR3 sequences; 15% to 25% occur a single time. The top ten clonotypes cover approximately 5.6% of the sample.

The CDR3 contains 16 residues, cysteine and phenylalanine counted. The retained sequence is limited to the CDR3, 48 bases, with the frame set at the first base. V has 0 bases trimmed and J has 8 bases trimmed; junction bases matching no gene number 9. Per the germline V gene, SGHRS is the CDR1 and YFSETQ is the CDR2. This entry belongs to a study of spatial heterogeneity in lung cancer (dated by TCRdb to about 2019). Regarding the research as a whole: More beta-chain than alpha-chain transcripts were consistently detected, likely reflecting higher beta-chain transcript abundance. In the raw uncorrected reads, each unique combination of TCR and UMI appeared more than ten times on average. The study quantitatively compared TCR alpha and beta repertoires across multiple tumor regions, matched nontumor lung and blood in non-small cell lung cancer. The study linked features of the TCR repertoire to counts of nonsynonymous mutations, which were determined by whole-exome sequencing of tumor tissue. Both alpha and beta chains were TCR-sequenced in samples taken at surgery, namely 220 tumor regions, 64 matched nontumor lung samples and 50 to 60 PBMC samples. Overall study results and their limits: Ubiquitous expanded tumor TCRs were detected in blood more often at tumor resection than at routine follow-up. Confirming at a functional level the hypothesis that regional TCRs recognize regional mutations was considered to require additional single-cell paired TCR alpha and beta sequencing.

Sample time point, as interpreted from the label and publication: sample taken at primary tumor resection. Without any cell sorting, TCR sequencing was performed on whole RNA extracted either from tumor and nontumor lung tissue or from cryopreserved PBMC samples. Donors were over 60 patients with early-stage, untreated non-small cell lung cancer from the lung TRACERx cohort. Only patients with enough RNA available from two or more tumor regions were chosen for TCR sequencing. The sample here was PBMCs, taken at surgery. This sequence originates from a male donor with early-stage non-small cell lung cancer. The chain joins TRBV5-1 to TRBJ2-1; 9 middle bases align to TRBD2. The CDR3 protein: CASSLDGLAGIDEQFF. The DNA sequence reads TGCGCCAGCAGCTTGGATGGCCTAGCGGGAATAGATGAGCAGTTCTTC.